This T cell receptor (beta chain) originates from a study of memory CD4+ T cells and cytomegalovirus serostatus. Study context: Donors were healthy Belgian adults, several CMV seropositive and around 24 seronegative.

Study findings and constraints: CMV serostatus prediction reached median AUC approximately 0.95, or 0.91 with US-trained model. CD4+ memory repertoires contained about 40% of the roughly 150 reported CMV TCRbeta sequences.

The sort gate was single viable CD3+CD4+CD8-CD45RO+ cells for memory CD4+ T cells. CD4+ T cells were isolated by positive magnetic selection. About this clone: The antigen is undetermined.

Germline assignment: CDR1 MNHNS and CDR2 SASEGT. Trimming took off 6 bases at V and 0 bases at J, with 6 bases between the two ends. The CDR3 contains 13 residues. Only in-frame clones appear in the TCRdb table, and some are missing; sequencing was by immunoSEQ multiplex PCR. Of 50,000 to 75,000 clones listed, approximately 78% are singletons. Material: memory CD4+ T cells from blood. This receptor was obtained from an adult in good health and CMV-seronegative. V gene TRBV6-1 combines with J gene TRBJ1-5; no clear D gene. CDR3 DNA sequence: TGTGCCAGCAGGGCACCTAGCAATCAGCCCCAGCATTTT. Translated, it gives CASRAPSNQPQHF.